This entry concerns a single TCR beta chain. What it binds is not known. Possible read error: a much larger clone is one base away. Germline V gene data show CDR1 as SGHAT and CDR2 as FQNNGV. With 6 bases removed from V and 0 bases from J, the gap between germline ends came to 5 bases. The CDR3 sequence is 12 residues long. These data originate in a study of CD8 T cells in ankylosing spondylitis. Study-level results: According to the report, clones linked to the disease were significantly enriched in matched synovial fluid samples taken from ankylosing spondylitis patients. As for the disease-linked clones, they showed a CD8+ phenotype and occurred at relatively low frequencies in peripheral blood. Blood of patients with ankylosing spondylitis appeared to be characterized by a TCR beta motif of eight highly homologous variants.

The TCR beta libraries were generated through quantitative 5'-RACE incorporating molecular barcodes. TCRdb redid the calling of the 5' RACE reads with MiXCR, one entry per CDR3 protein. Of more than 300,000 distinct CDR3 sequences in the sample, roughly 8% were seen once. This TCR was sampled from a male donor with ankylosing spondylitis. The chain has TRBV11-2 and TRBJ2-5; D is unclear. The source material was blood, either unsorted or a sorted T cell fraction (not recorded which). The CDR3 coding sequence is TGTGCCAGCAGGTTAAACCAAGAGACCCAGTACTTC. This codes for CASRLNQETQYF.